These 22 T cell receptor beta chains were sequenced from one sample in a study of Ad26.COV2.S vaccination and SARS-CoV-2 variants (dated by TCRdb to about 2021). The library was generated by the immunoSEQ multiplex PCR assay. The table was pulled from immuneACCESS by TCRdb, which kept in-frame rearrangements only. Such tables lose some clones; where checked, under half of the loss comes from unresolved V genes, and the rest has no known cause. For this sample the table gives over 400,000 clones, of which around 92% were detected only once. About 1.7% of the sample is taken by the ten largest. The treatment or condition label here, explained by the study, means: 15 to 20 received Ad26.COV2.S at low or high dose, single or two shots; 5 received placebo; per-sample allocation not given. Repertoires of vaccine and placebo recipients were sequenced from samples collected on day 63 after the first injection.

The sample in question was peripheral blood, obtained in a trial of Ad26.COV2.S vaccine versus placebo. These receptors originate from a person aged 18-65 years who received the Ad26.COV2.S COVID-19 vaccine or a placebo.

The CDR3 DNA is TGCGCCAGCAGCCAAGATCGGTGGCGGGGCTACTATGGCTACACCTTC. Amino acid sequence: CASSQDRWRGYYGYTF. The rearrangement uses TRBV4-1 and TRBJ1-2; the D gene is possibly TRBD1 (5 bases). The germline gives CDR1 MGHRA, CDR2 YSYEKL. Trimming took off 0 bases at V and 3 bases at J, with 14 bases between the two ends. The CDR3 runs 16 residues.

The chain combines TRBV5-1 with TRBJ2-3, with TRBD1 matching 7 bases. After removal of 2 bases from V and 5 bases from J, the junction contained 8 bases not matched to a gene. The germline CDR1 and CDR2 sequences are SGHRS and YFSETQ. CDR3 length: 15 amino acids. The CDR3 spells CASSFTGDSGDTQYF. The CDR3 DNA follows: TGCGCCAGCAGCTTCACAGGGGATTCTGGAGATACGCAGTATTTT. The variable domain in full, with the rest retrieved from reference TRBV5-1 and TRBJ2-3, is KAGVTQTPRYLIKTRGQQVTLSCSPISGHRSVSWYQQTPGQGLQFLFEYFSETQRNKGNFPGRFSGRQFSNSRSEMNVSTLELGDSALYLCASSFTGDSGDTQYFGPGTRLTVL.

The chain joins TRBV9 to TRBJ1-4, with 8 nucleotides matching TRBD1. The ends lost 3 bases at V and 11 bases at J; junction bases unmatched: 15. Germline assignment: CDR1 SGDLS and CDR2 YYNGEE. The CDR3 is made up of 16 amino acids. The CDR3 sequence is CASSGRQGQGRGKLFF. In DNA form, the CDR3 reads TGTGCCAGCAGCGGAAGACAGGGGCAGGGACGTGGGAAACTGTTTTTT.

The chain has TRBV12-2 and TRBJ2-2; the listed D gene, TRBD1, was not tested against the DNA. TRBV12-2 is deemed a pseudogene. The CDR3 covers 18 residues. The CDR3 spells CASRDQTAGRGDTGELFF. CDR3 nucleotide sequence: TGTGCAAGTCGCGACCAAACCGCCGGCAGGGGTGACACCGGGGAGCTGTTTTTT.

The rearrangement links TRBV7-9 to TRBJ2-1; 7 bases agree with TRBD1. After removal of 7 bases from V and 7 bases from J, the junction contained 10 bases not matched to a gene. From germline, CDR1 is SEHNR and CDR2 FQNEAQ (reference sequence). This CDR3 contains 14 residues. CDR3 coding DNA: TGTGCCAGCACCATGACAGGGTCGGCAAATGAGCAGTTCTTC. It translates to CASTMTGSANEQFF.

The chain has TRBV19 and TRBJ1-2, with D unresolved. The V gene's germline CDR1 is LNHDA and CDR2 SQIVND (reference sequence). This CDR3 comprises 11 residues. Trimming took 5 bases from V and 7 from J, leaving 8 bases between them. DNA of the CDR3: TGTGCCAGTAGTCTAGGAACTGGCTACACCTTC. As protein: CASSLGTGYTF.

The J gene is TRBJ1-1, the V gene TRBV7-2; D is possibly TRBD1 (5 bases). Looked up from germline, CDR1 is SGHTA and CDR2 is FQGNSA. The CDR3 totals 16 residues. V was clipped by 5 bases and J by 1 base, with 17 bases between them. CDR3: CASSKTGTAANTEAFF. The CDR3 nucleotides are TGTGCCAGCAGCAAAACCGGGACGGCGGCGAACACTGAAGCTTTCTTT.

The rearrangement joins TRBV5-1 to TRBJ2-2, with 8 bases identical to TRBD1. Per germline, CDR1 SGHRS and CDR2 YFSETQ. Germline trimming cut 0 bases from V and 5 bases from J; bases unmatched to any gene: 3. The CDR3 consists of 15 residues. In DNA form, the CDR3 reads TGCGCCAGCAGCTTGGGAGACAGGGGTACCGGGGAGCTGTTTTTT. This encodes CASSLGDRGTGELFF.

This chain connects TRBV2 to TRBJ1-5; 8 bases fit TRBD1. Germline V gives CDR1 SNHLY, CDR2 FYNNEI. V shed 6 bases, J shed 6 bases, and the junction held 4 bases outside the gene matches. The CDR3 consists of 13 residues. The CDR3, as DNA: TGTGCCAGCAGCAGGGGGCTCGGTCAGCCCCAGCATTTT. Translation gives CASSRGLGQPQHF.

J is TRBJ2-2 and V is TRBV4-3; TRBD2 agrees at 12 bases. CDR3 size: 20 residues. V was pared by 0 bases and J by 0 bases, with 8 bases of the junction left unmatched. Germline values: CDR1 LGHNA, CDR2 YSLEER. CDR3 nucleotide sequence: TGCGCCAGCAGCCAAGAAATTACTAGCGGGGGGTTTTCGAACACCGGGGAGCTGTTTTTT. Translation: CASSQEITSGGFSNTGELFF.

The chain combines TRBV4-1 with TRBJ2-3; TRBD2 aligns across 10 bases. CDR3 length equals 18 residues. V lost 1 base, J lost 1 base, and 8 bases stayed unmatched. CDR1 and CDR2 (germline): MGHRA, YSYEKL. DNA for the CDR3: TGCGCCAGCAGCCAAGCCGAGCGGGGGGGCCTTCGCACAGATACGCAGTATTTT. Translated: CASSQAERGGLRTDTQYF.

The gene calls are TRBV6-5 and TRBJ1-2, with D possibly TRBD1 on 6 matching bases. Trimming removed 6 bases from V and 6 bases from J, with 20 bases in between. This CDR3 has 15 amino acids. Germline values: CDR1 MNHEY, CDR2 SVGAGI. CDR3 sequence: CASSPRGQGKDGYTF. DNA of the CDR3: TGTGCCAGCAGCCCCCGGGGGCAGGGGAAAGATGGCTACACCTTC.

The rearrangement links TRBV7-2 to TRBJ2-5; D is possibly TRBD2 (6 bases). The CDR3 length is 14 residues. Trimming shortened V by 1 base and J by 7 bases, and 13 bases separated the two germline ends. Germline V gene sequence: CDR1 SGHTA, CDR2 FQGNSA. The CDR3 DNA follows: TGTGCCAGCAGCTTAGGGGAGGCAGGGCTGACCCAGTACTTC. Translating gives CASSLGEAGLTQYF. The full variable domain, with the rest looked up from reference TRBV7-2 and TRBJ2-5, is GAGVSQSPSNKVTEKGKDVELRCDPISGHTALYWYRQSLGQGLEFLIYFQGNSAPDKSGLPSDRFSAERTGGSVSTLTIQRTQQEDSAVYLCASSLGEAGLTQYFGPGTRLLVL.

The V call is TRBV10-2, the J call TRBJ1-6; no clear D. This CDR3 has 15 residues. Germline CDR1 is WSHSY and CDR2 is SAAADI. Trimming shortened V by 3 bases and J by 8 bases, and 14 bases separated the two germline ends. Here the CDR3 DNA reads TGCGCCAGCAGTGACCGTACAGTTGGAGATTCACCCCTCCACTTT. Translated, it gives CASSDRTVGDSPLHF.

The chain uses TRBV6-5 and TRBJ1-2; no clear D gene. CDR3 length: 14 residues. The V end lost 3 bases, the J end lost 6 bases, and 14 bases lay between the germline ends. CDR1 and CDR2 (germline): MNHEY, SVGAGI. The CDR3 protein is CASSYVPASHGYTF. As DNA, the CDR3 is TGTGCCAGCAGTTATGTTCCAGCAAGCCATGGCTACACCTTC.

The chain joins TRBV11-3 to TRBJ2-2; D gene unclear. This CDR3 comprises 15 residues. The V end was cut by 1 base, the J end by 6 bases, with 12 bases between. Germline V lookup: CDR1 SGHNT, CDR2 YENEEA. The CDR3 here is CASSLGPTSPGELFF. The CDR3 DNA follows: TGTGCCAGCAGCTTAGGCCCCACTTCCCCCGGGGAGCTGTTTTTT.

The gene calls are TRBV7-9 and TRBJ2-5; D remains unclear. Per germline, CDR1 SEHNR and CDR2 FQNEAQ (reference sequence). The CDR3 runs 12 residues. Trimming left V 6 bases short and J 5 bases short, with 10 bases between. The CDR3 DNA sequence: TGTGCCAGCAGTCAACCCGGGGAGACCCAGTACTTC. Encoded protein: CASSQPGETQYF.

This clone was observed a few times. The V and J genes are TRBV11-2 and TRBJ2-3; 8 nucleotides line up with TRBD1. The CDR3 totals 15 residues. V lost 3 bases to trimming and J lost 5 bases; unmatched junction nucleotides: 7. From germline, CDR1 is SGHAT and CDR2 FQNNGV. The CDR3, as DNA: TGTGCCAGCAGCTTTCGGGACAGGTCCCAAGATACGCAGTATTTT. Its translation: CASSFRDRSQDTQYF.

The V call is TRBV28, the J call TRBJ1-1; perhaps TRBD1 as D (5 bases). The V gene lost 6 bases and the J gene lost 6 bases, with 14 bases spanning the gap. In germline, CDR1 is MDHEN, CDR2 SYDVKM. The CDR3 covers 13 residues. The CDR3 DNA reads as TGTGCCAGCAGAAGGGGAGTGGTATCTGAAGCTTTCTTT. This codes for CASRRGVVSEAFF. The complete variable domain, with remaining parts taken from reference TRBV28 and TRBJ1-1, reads DVKVTQSSRYLVKRTGEKVFLECVQDMDHENMFWYRQDPGLGLRLIYFSYDVKMKEKGDIPEGYSVSREKKERFSLILESASTNQTSMYLCASRRGVVSEAFFGQGTRLTVV.

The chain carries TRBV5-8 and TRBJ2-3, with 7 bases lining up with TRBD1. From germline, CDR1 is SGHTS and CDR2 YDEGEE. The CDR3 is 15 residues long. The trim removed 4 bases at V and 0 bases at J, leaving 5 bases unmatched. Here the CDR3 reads CASSQDRVSTDTQYF. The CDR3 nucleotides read TGTGCCAGCAGCCAAGACAGGGTGAGCACAGATACGCAGTATTTT.

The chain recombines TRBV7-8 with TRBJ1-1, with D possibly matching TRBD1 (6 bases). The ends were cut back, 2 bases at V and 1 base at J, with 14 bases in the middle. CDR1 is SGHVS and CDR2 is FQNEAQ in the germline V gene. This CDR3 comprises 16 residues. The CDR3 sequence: CASSLWGARGNTEAFF. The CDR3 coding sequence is TGTGCCAGCAGCTTATGGGGGGCGCGAGGGAACACTGAAGCTTTCTTT. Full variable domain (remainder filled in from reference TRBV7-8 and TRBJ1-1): GAGVSQSPRYKVAKRGQDVALRCDPISGHVSLFWYQQALGQGPEFLTYFQNEAQLDKSGLPSDRFFAERPEGSVSTLKIQRTQQEDSAVYLCASSLWGARGNTEAFFGQGTRLTVV.

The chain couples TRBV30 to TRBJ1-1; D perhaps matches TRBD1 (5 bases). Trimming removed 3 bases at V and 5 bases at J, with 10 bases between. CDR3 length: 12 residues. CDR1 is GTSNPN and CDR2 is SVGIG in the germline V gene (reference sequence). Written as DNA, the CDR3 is TGTGCCTGGAGAGGTGGGGGGACTGAAGCTTTCTTT. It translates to CAWRGGGTEAFF.